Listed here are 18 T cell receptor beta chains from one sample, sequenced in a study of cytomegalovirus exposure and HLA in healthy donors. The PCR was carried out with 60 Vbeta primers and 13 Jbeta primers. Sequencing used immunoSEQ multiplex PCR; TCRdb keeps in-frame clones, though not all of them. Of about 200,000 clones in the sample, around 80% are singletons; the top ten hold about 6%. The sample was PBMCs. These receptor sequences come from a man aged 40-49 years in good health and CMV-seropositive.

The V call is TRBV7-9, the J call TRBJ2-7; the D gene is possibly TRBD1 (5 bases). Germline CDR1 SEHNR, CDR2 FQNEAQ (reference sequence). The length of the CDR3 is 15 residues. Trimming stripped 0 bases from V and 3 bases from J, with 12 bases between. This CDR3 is CASSLAQGSYYEQYV. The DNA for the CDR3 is TGTGCCAGCAGCTTAGCTCAGGGTTCCTACTACGAGCAGTACGTC.

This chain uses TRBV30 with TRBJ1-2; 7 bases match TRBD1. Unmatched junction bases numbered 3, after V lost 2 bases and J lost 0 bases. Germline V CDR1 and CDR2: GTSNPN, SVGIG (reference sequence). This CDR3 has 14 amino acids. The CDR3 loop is CAWSPTGTNYGYTF. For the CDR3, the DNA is TGTGCCTGGAGTCCGACAGGGACTAACTATGGCTACACCTTC.

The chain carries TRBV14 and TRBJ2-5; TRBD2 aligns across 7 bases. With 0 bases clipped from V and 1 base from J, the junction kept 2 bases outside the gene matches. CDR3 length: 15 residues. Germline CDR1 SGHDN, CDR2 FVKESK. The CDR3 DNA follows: TGTGCCAGCAGCCAAGACGGGAGGCCCCAAGAGACCCAGTACTTC. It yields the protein CASSQDGRPQETQYF.

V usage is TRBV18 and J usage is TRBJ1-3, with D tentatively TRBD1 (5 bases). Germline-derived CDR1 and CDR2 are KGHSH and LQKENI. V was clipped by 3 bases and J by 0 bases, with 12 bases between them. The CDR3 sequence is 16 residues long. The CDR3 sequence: CASSPTGDLSGNTIYF. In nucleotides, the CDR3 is TGTGCCAGCTCACCGACGGGGGACCTCTCTGGAAACACCATATATTTT.

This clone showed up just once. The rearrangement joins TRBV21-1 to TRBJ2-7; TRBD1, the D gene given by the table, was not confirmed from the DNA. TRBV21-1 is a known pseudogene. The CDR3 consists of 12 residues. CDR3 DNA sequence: TGTGCCAGCAGGGACAGATACTACGAGCAGTACGTC. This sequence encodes CASRDRYYEQYV.

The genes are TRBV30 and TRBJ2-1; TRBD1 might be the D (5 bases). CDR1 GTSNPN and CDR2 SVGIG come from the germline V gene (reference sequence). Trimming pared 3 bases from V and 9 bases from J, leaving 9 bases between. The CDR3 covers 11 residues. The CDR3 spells CAWSRQFEQFF. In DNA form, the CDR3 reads TGTGCCTGGAGCAGACAGTTTGAGCAGTTCTTC.

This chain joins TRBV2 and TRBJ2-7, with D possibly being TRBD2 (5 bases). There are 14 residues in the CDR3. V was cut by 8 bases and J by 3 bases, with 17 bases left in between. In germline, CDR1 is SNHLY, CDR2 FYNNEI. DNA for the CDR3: TGTGCCAGCGGGAGACCCGACGGGAACTACGAGCAGTACTTC. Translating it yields CASGRPDGNYEQYF.

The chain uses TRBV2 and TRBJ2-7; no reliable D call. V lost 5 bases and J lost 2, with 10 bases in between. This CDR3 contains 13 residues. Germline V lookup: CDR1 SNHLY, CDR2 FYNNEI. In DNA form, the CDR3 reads TGTGCCAGCAGTTTCGGTCAGGCCTACGAGCAGTACGTC. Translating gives CASSFGQAYEQYV.

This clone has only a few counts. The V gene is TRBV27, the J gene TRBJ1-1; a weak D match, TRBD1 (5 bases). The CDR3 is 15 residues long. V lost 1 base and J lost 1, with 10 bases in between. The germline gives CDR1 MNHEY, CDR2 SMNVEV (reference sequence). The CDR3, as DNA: TGTGCCAGCAGTTTATACAGGACGAAGAACACTGAAGCTTTCTTT. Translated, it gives CASSLYRTKNTEAFF.

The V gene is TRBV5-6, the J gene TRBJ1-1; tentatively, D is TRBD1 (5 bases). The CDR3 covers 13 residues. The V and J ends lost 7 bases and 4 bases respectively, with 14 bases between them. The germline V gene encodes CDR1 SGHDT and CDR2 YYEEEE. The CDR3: CASGLGGGTEAFF. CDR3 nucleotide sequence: TGTGCCAGCGGCCTGGGCGGGGGCACTGAAGCTTTCTTT.

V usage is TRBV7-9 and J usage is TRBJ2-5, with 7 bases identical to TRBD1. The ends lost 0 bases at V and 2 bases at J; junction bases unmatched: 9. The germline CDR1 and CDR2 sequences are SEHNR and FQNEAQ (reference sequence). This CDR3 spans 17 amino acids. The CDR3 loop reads CASSLATSGTAQETQYF. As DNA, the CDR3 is TGTGCCAGCAGCTTAGCGACCTCGGGGACAGCGCAAGAGACCCAGTACTTC.

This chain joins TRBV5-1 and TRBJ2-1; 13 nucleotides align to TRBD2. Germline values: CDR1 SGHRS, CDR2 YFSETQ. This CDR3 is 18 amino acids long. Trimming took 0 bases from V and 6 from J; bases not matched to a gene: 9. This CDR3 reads CASSLVLAGGSPSNEQFF. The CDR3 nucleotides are TGCGCCAGCAGCTTGGTACTAGCGGGAGGGTCTCCTTCCAATGAGCAGTTCTTC.

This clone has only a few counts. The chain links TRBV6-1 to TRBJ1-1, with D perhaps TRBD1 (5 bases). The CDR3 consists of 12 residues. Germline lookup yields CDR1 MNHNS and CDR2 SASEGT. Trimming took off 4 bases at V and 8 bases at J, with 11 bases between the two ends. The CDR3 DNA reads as TGTGCCAGCAGTGGAGGACACCTAGAAGCTTTCTTT. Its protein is CASSGGHLEAFF.

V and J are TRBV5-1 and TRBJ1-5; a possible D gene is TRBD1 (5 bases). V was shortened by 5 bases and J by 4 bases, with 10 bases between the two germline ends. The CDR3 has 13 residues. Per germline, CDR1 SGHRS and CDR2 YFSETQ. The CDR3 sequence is CASSDGGNQPQHF. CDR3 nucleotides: TGCGCCAGCAGTGACGGGGGGAATCAGCCCCAGCATTTT.

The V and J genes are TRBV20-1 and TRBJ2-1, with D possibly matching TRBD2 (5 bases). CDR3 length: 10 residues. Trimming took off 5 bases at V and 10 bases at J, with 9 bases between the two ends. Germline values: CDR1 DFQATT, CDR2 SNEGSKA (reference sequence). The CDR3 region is CSARQREQFF. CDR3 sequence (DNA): TGCAGTGCTCGCCAGCGGGAGCAGTTCTTC.

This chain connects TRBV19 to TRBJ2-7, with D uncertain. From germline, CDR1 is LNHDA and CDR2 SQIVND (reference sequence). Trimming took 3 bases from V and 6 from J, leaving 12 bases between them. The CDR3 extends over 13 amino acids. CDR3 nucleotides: TGTGCCAGTAGTATGAGTTTTTCAAGCGAGCAGTACGTC. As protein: CASSMSFSSEQYV.

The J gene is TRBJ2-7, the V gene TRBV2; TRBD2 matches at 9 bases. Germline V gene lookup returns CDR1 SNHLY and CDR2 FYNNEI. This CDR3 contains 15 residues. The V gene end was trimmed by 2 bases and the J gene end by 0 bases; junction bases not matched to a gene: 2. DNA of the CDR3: TGTGCCAGCAGTGAATGGCGGGAGGGCTCCTACGAGCAGTACTTC. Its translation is CASSEWREGSYEQYF.

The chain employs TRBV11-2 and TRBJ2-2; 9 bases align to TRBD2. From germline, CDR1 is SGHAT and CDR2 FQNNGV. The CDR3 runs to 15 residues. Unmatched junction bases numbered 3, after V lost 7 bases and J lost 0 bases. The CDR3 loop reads CASTLAGSNTGELFF. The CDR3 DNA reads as TGTGCCAGCACCCTAGCGGGATCGAACACCGGGGAGCTGTTTTTT.